This TCR beta chain was identified in a study of monozygotic twins with inflammatory bowel disease. Each CDR3 protein gets one entry in TCRdb, which reprocessed the 5' RACE reads and gives no DNA. Its listing shows about 160,000 distinct CDR3 sequences. The CDR3 consists of 18 residues. The TCR was taken from a human donor with ulcerative colitis or Crohn's disease, or a healthy co-twin of an affected twin (not recorded which). Sequencing input: blood. The genes are TRBV12-3 or TRBV12-4 and TRBJ2-1; TCRdb picks TRBD2, but there is no DNA to check that call. CDR3 amino acids: CASSPMSTASGLGDEQFF.